One sample yielded the 21 T cell receptor beta chains listed below, sequenced in a study of cytomegalovirus exposure and HLA in healthy donors. PCR primers comprised 60 Vbeta and 13 Jbeta primers. Sequencing used immunoSEQ multiplex PCR; TCRdb keeps in-frame clones, though not all of them. The data contain approximately 70,000 clones, 55% to 80% of them singletons. Sequencing was carried out using PBMCs. The receptors come from a man aged 35 to 55 in good health and CMV-seropositive.

J is TRBJ2-1 and V is TRBV5-4; 8 bases align to TRBD2. Germline-derived CDR1 and CDR2 are SGHNT and YYREEE (reference sequence). V shed 2 bases, J shed 0 bases, and the junction held 1 base outside the gene matches. The CDR3 extends over 15 amino acids. CDR3 coding DNA: TGTGCCAGCAGCTTCCGGGGGGGCTCCTACAATGAGCAGTTCTTC. This sequence encodes CASSFRGGSYNEQFF.

This clone showed up just a few times. The J gene is TRBJ2-4, the V gene TRBV4-2, with unresolved D. Trimming removed 2 bases from V and 2 bases from J, with 10 bases in between. There are 15 residues in the CDR3. Germline V gene sequence: CDR1 LGHNA, CDR2 YNFKEQ. The CDR3 DNA reads TGTGCCAGCAGCCAACTAGGAGAGACCAAAAACATTCAGTACTTC. It translates to CASSQLGETKNIQYF.

This clone was found a few times. The V and J genes are TRBV27 and TRBJ1-2; D possibly corresponds to TRBD1 (6 bases). The CDR3 extends over 13 amino acids. Germline assignment: CDR1 MNHEY and CDR2 SMNVEV (reference sequence). V shed 8 bases and J shed 5 bases, with 15 bases lying between them. This CDR3 reads CASGLRGEYGYTF. The CDR3 DNA is TGTGCCAGCGGACTCAGGGGAGAGTATGGCTACACCTTC.

This clone was counted only a few times. The chain links TRBV10-3 to TRBJ2-3; 9 bases map to TRBD2. The germline gives CDR1 ENHRY, CDR2 SYGVKD. The CDR3 is 15 amino acids. Trimming cost V 5 bases and J 0 bases; bases outside gene matches: 3. The DNA for the CDR3 is TGTGCCATCAGTCGACTAGCGGAAAGCACAGATACGCAGTATTTT. Translation: CAISRLAESTDTQYF.

The chain is built from TRBV5-1 and TRBJ1-4; 8 nucleotides agree with TRBD1. From germline, CDR1 is SGHRS and CDR2 YFSETQ. Germline trimming cut 4 bases from V and 4 bases from J; bases unmatched to any gene: 9. The CDR3 has 16 residues. The CDR3 loop is CASSPSDRGSNEKLFF. The CDR3 DNA reads TGCGCCAGCAGCCCCAGTGACAGGGGCAGTAATGAAAAACTGTTTTTT.

This clone was counted between two and nine times. This sequence joins TRBV5-1 and TRBJ2-7, with no clear D. Germline CDR1 is SGHRS and CDR2 is YFSETQ. The CDR3 covers 12 residues. Trimming took 5 bases from V and 0 from J, leaving 6 bases between them. The CDR3 spells CASRSDSYEQYF. The CDR3, as DNA: TGCGCCAGCAGGAGTGACTCCTACGAGCAGTACTTC.

The genes are TRBV5-6 and TRBJ2-3; 14 nucleotides line up with TRBD2. Germline loops: CDR1 SGHDT, CDR2 YYEEEE. This CDR3 comprises 16 residues. Trimming cost V 4 bases and J 6 bases; bases outside gene matches: 7. The DNA of the CDR3 is TGTGCCAGCAGCCCTGGACTAGCGGGAGGTGTCGATACGCAGTATTTT. Amino acids: CASSPGLAGGVDTQYF.

The CDR3 is CASSLRGRTSTDTQYF. The CDR3, as DNA: TGTGCCAGCAGCCTGCGGGGGAGGACTAGCACAGATACGCAGTATTTT. The V call is TRBV7-2, the J call TRBJ2-3; TRBD2 matches 7 bases. The V and J ends lost 5 bases and 0 bases, in that order; junction bases with no gene match: 8. Germline V lookup: CDR1 SGHTA, CDR2 FQGNSA. CDR3 size: 16 residues.

The V call is TRBV9, the J call TRBJ1-1, with D tentatively TRBD1 (6 bases). V was pared by 4 bases and J by 0 bases, with 13 bases between. The V gene's germline CDR1 is SGDLS and CDR2 YYNGEE. This CDR3 region has 15 residues. The CDR3 region has the DNA TGTGCCAGCAGCCCCACAGGGCTCATGAACACTGAAGCTTTCTTT. Translating it yields CASSPTGLMNTEAFF.

The chain uses TRBV4-3 and TRBJ2-2; TRBD2 matches at 8 bases. V trimming: 2 bases; J trimming: 4 bases; junction bases outside the gene matches: 12. This CDR3 comprises 18 residues. CDR1 LGHNA and CDR2 YSLEER come from the germline V gene. For the CDR3, the DNA is TGCGCCAGCAGCCAAACCCCTCCGGGGACTAGAGGCACCGGGGAGCTGTTTTTT. This sequence encodes CASSQTPPGTRGTGELFF.

The V call is TRBV25-1, the J call TRBJ2-7; 7 positions match TRBD2. The germline V gene has CDR1 MGHDK and CDR2 SYGVNS. The CDR3 has 16 residues. The V and J ends lost 2 bases and 7 bases, in that order; junction bases with no gene match: 14. This CDR3 is CASSEHEGRGEGEQYF. CDR3 bases: TGTGCCAGCAGTGAACATGAGGGGAGGGGCGAGGGGGAGCAGTACTTC.

The rearrangement joins TRBV7-8 to TRBJ1-3, with no clear D. This CDR3 region has 14 residues. In germline, CDR1 is SGHVS, CDR2 FQNEAQ. Trimming took off 2 bases at V and 4 bases at J, with 9 bases between the two ends. The CDR3 region is CASSLFPGGNTIYF. In nucleotides, the CDR3 is TGTGCCAGCAGCTTATTTCCAGGCGGAAACACCATATATTTT.

A few counts support this clone. The rearrangement links TRBV2 to TRBJ2-2, with a possible D match to TRBD1 (5 bases). Germline V gene sequence: CDR1 SNHLY, CDR2 FYNNEI. Trimming cost V 6 bases and J 8 bases, with 13 bases left between them. CDR3 length equals 13 residues. In DNA form, the CDR3 reads TGTGCCAGCAGGGACATACTGGCTGGGGAGCTGTTTTTT. Its translation: CASRDILAGELFF.

The rearrangement links TRBV2 to TRBJ2-5; D gene uncertain. V was shortened by 5 bases and J by 1 base, with 5 bases between the two germline ends. The CDR3 runs 12 residues. The germline V gene encodes CDR1 SNHLY and CDR2 FYNNEI. CDR3 sequence (DNA): TGTGCCAGCAGTCGCAGCCAAGAGACCCAGTACTTC. Protein: CASSRSQETQYF.

The rearrangement uses TRBV7-9 and TRBJ1-5; a weak D match, TRBD1 (6 bases). The CDR3 covers 14 residues. V was cut by 3 bases and J by 4 bases, with 10 bases left in between. CDR1 is SEHNR, CDR2 FQNEAQ, per germline (reference sequence). The CDR3, as DNA: TGTGCCAGCAGCTTCGGGACAAGGAATCAGCCCCAGCATTTT. Protein: CASSFGTRNQPQHF.

This chain links TRBV2 with TRBJ1-5; TRBD1 aligns across 9 bases. The ends lost 6 bases at V and 7 bases at J; junction bases unmatched: 4. The V gene's germline CDR1 is SNHLY and CDR2 FYNNEI. CDR3 size: 13 residues. Here the CDR3 reads CASSPGQGQPQHF. CDR3 coding DNA: TGTGCCAGCAGCCCGGGACAGGGACAGCCCCAGCATTTT.

The genes are TRBV18 and TRBJ1-1; TRBD1 agrees at 10 bases. This CDR3 spans 14 amino acids. Germline CDR1 is KGHSH and CDR2 is LQKENI. The V and J ends lost 5 bases and 1 base, in that order; junction bases with no gene match: 1. As DNA, the CDR3 is TGTGCCAGCTCAGGACAGGGGGAGAACACTGAAGCTTTCTTT. This codes for CASSGQGENTEAFF.

The rearrangement uses TRBV5-1 and TRBJ2-6; TRBD2 agrees at 15 bases. There are 20 residues in the CDR3. In germline, CDR1 is SGHRS, CDR2 YFSETQ. V lost 0 bases to trimming and J lost 0 bases; unmatched junction nucleotides: 4. This CDR3 is CASSLAGLAGGISGANVLTF. The CDR3 region has the DNA TGCGCCAGCAGCTTGGCGGGACTAGCGGGAGGCATCTCTGGGGCCAACGTCCTGACTTTC.

Comment on this clone: The DNA is omitted, as the CDR3 cannot be located on it reliably, and the CDR3 follows TCRdb's listing. This sequence joins TRBV12-1 and TRBJ2-1; the D call in the table, TRBD2, was not verified against the DNA. TRBV12-1 is listed as a pseudogene. Both ends counted, the CDR3 spans 16 residues. The CDR3 loop reads CASSPVGGGNPNEQFF.

This rearrangement joins TRBV6-5 to TRBJ1-1; 7 bases align to TRBD1. The CDR3 has 15 residues. Unmatched junction bases numbered 12, after V lost 6 bases and J lost 5 bases. The germline V gene has CDR1 MNHEY and CDR2 SVGAGI. The CDR3 DNA reads TGTGCCAGCAGGTATGACAGGGCCAAGGTGACTGAAGCTTTCTTT. It translates to CASRYDRAKVTEAFF.

The chain joins TRBV4-1 to TRBJ2-3; 7 bases align to TRBD1. Germline CDR1 is MGHRA and CDR2 is YSYEKL. The CDR3 runs to 15 residues. Losses at the gene ends were 6 bases for V and 3 bases for J; bases not matched to a gene: 9. The CDR3 sequence: CASSLDRVQTDTQYF. CDR3 nucleotide sequence: TGCGCCAGCAGTCTTGACAGGGTTCAGACAGATACGCAGTATTTT.